These 12 T cell receptor beta chains originate from one sample sequenced in a study of shared clonotypes between healthy human individuals. Clones were sequenced by immunoSEQ multiplex PCR, and TCRdb holds only the in-frame ones, with some missing. The sample has about 680,000 clones; about 90% are singletons. Only CD45RO-negative cells positively selected for CCR7 counted as naive CD8 cells, so terminally differentiated effector memory CD45RA+ cells were excluded. The source material was naive CD8+ T cells sorted from blood. These receptors came from a man aged 30 to 45 in good health.

The chain couples TRBV4-1 to TRBJ2-2; maybe TRBD2 (5 bases). Germline CDR1 is MGHRA and CDR2 is YSYEKL. This CDR3 is 17 amino acids long. Trimming left V 3 bases short and J 6 bases short, with 20 bases between. For the CDR3, the DNA is TGCGCCAGCAGCCACGAAGGCGAGGAGGCGGCGGCCGGGGAGCTGTTTTTT. Translation: CASSHEGEEAAAGELFF.

This clone was picked up one time. This chain joins TRBV27 and TRBJ1-1; D perhaps matches TRBD1 (6 bases). V was pared by 5 bases and J by 6 bases, with 16 bases between. CDR1 MNHEY and CDR2 SMNVEV come from the germline V gene (reference sequence). This CDR3 is 14 amino acids long. The CDR3: CASSLTGWDAEAFF. CDR3 in DNA: TGTGCCAGCAGTCTAACAGGGTGGGACGCTGAAGCTTTCTTT.

This chain connects TRBV5-5 to TRBJ2-5; 9 positions match TRBD1. From germline, CDR1 is SGHKS and CDR2 YYEKEE (reference sequence). The CDR3 has 16 residues. After removal of 2 bases from V and 5 bases from J, the junction contained 10 bases not matched to a gene. The CDR3: CASSFDEWGQGETQYF. For the CDR3, the DNA is TGTGCCAGCAGCTTCGACGAGTGGGGACAGGGTGAGACCCAGTACTTC.

V usage is TRBV27 and J usage is TRBJ2-7; D uncertain. Germline assignment: CDR1 MNHEY and CDR2 SMNVEV (reference sequence). CDR3 length: 12 residues. Trimming stripped 6 bases from V and 2 bases from J, with 8 bases between. The CDR3: CASSSTPYEQYF. The DNA of the CDR3 is TGTGCCAGCAGCTCTACCCCCTACGAGCAGTACTTC.

The CDR3 spells CASSQGPSRGYEQYF. In DNA, the CDR3 is TGTGCCAGCAGCCAAGGACCCTCCAGGGGGTACGAGCAGTACTTC. This chain uses TRBV14 with TRBJ2-7; 7 positions match TRBD1. V gave up 1 base and J gave up 4 bases; unmatched junction bases: 7. Germline V gene data show CDR1 as SGHDN and CDR2 as FVKESK. CDR3 length: 15 amino acids.

As to this clone: Other DNA variants within this sample encode the same CDR3. V usage is TRBV9 and J usage is TRBJ2-2; no definite D call. Germline CDR1 SGDLS, CDR2 YYNGEE. Trimming stripped 5 bases from V and 6 bases from J, with 5 bases between. The CDR3 covers 11 residues. This chain's CDR3 is CASSGPGELFF. The CDR3 nucleotides are TGTGCCAGCAGTGGACCCGGGGAGCTGTTTTTT.

The rearrangement uses TRBV5-1 and TRBJ2-5; D is unresolved. This CDR3 contains 15 residues. Germline values: CDR1 SGHRS, CDR2 YFSETQ. The V end lost 1 base, the J end lost 2 bases, and 12 bases lay between the germline ends. CDR3 DNA sequence: TGCGCCAGCAGCTTGACGGTCTACCGGCAAGAGACCCAGTACTTC. Translation: CASSLTVYRQETQYF.

The gene calls are TRBV7-9 and TRBJ2-7; 10 bases match TRBD2. Germline CDR1 is SEHNR and CDR2 is FQNEAQ (reference sequence). V shed 2 bases, J shed 0 bases, and the junction held 7 bases outside the gene matches. This CDR3 region has 17 residues. The chain's CDR3 is CASSLPRSSGSSYEQYF. The CDR3 DNA reads as TGTGCCAGCAGCTTACCTCGCTCTAGCGGGAGCTCCTACGAGCAGTACTTC.

The chain recombines TRBV7-8 with TRBJ2-2; TRBD2 agrees at 9 bases. Per germline, CDR1 SGHVS and CDR2 FQNEAQ. The ends lost 1 base at V and 1 base at J; junction bases unmatched: 10. CDR3 length equals 19 residues. CDR3 region: CASSLESFALAGNTGELFF. CDR3 bases: TGTGCCAGCAGCTTAGAGAGTTTTGCACTAGCGGGGAACACCGGGGAGCTGTTTTTT.

This chain joins TRBV7-9 and TRBJ2-1; possibly TRBD1 for D (6 bases). The CDR3 loop spans 16 amino acids. V was clipped by 2 bases and J by 10 bases, with 21 bases between them. CDR1 and CDR2 from the germline V gene are SEHNR and FQNEAQ (reference sequence). This CDR3 reads CASSLRDIGKNWEQFF. CDR3 in DNA: TGTGCCAGCAGCTTAAGGGACATCGGGAAAAATTGGGAGCAGTTCTTC.

The chain couples TRBV5-1 to TRBJ2-7; 10 nucleotides match TRBD1. V shed 0 bases and J 2 bases; nucleotides not matched to a gene: 2. This CDR3 comprises 15 residues. Germline V gene sequence: CDR1 SGHRS, CDR2 YFSETQ. The CDR3 nucleotides are TGCGCCAGCAGCTTGGGGGACAGGGGCCCCTACGAGCAGTACTTC. Translating gives CASSLGDRGPYEQYF.

For this clone: At the DNA level, this CDR3 is encoded by other sequences in the same sample as well. The V gene is TRBV5-1, the J gene TRBJ2-7; D is possibly TRBD2 (6 bases). Germline CDR1 is SGHRS and CDR2 is YFSETQ. V lost 5 bases and J 2 bases, leaving 11 bases between the germline ends. There are 13 residues in the CDR3. This chain's CDR3 is CASREGSTYEQYF. The CDR3 coding sequence is TGCGCCAGCAGGGAGGGCAGCACCTACGAGCAGTACTTC.